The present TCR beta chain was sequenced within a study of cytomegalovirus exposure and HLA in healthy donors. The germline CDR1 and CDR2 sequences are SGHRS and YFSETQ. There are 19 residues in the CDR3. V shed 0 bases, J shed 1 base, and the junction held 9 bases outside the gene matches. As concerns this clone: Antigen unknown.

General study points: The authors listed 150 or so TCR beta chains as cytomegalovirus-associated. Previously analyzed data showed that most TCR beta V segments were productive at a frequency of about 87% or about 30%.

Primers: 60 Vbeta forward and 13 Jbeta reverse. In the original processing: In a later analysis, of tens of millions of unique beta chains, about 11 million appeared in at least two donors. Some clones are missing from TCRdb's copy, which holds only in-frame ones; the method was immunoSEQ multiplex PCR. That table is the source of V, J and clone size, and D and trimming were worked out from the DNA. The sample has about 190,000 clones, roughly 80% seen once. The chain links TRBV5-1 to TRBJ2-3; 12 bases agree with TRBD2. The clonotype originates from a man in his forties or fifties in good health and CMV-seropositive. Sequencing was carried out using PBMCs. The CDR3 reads CASSLGASGGAGGTDTQYF. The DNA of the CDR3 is TGCGCCAGCAGCTTGGGCGCTAGCGGGGGGGCCGGGGGCACAGATACGCAGTATTTT.